This T cell receptor (beta chain) derives from a study of blood T cells in healthy people across ages. Next came a second PCR, run for roughly 6 to 11 cycles, which used a sample-barcoded 5' primer along with a J-beta primer mix. Each sample provided no less than 2.5 million CDR3-containing paired-end reads. TCRdb reanalysed the 5' RACE reads using MiXCR and keeps one entry per CDR3 protein. Of approximately 810,000 distinct CDR3 sequences in the sample, about 30% are singletons; the top ten hold 15% to 20%. On this clonotype itself: Given a much more abundant clone one base away, this may be a read error.

Donors each provided about 10 milliliters of peripheral blood. With each sample, at least 5 micrograms of total RNA were extracted. This CDR3 spans 14 amino acids. The germline V gene has CDR1 LGHNA and CDR2 YSLEER. This receptor was identified in a woman older than 75 in good health. The V call is TRBV4-3, the J call TRBJ1-1; 8 bases fit TRBD1. Source material: blood. In nucleotides, the CDR3 is TGCGCCGGCAGCCTCGACAGGGGAAAGACTGAAGCTTTCTTT. Translated, it gives CAGSLDRGKTEAFF.